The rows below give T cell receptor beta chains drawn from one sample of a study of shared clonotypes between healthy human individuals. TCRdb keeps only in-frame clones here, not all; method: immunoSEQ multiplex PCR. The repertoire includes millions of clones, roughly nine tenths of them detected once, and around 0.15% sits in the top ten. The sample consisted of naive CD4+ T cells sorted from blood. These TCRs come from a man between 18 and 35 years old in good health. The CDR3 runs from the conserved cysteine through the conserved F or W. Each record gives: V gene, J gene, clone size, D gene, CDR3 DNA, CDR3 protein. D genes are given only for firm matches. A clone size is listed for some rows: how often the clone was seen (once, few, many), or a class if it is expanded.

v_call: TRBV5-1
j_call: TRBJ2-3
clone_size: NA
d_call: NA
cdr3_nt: TGCGCCAGCAGCTTGGCCACAGGGAGCACAGATACGCAGTATTTT
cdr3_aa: CASSLATGSTDTQYF

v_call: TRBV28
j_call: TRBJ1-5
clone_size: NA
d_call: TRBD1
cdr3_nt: TGTGCCAGCAGAACCCCTCAGGGGGCAATCAATCAGCCCCAGCATTTT
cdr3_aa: CASRTPQGAINQPQHF

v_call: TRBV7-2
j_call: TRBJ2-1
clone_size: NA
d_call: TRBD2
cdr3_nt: TGTGCCAGCAGCTTAAGTAGCGGGAGGGTGCGTCAAGACAATGAGCAGTTCTTC
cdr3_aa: CASSLSSGRVRQDNEQFF

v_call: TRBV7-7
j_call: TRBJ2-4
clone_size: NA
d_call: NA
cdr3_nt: TGTGCTAGCAGCTTCGGGGGGCCCCTGGCCAAAAACATTCAGTACTTC
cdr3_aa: CASSFGGPLAKNIQYF

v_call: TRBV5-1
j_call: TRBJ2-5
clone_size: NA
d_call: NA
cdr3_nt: TGCGCCAGCAGCTTGGGAAAGGAGACCCAGTACTTC
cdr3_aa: CASSLGKETQYF

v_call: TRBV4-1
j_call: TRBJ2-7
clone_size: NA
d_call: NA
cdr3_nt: TGCGCCAGCAGGCCACTAGGGGGTCACTCCTACGAGCAGTACTTC
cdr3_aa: CASRPLGGHSYEQYF

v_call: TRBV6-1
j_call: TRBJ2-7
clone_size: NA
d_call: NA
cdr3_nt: TGTGCCAGCAGTGAAGGTTTGGGGGTCGAGCAGTACTTC
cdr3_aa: CASSEGLGVEQYF

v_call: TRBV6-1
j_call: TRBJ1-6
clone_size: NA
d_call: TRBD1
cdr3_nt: TGTGCCAGCAGTGAAGTTTTACCGGGACAGGTGACCTCCTATAATTCACCCCTCCACTTT
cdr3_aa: CASSEVLPGQVTSYNSPLHF

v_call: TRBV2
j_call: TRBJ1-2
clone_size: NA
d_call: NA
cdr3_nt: TGTGCCAGCAGCGGGAGGGGACGGGACTATGGCTACACCTTC
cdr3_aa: CASSGRGRDYGYTF

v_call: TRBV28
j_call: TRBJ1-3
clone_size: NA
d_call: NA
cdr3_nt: TGTGCCAGCAGTTCCGGGACTCCTGGAAACACCATATATTTT
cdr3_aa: CASSSGTPGNTIYF

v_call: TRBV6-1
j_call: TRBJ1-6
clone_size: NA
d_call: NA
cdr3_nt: TGTGCCAGCAGTGAACTGGGAGGCCCCTATAATTCACCCCTCCACTTT
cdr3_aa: CASSELGGPYNSPLHF

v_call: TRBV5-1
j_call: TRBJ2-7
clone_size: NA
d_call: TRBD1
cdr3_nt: TGCGCCAGCAGCCCAGGGACAGGGAGCGACGAGCAGTACTTC
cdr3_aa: CASSPGTGSDEQYF

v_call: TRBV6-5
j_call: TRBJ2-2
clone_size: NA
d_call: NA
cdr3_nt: TGTGCCAGCAGTTACCCAGTTGGGACTTCCACCGGGGAGCTGTTTTTT
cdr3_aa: CASSYPVGTSTGELFF

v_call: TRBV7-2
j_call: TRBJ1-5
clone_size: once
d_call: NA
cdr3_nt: TGTGCCAGCAGCTTATGGGGGGCCAATCAGCCCCAGCATTTT
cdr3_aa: CASSLWGANQPQHF

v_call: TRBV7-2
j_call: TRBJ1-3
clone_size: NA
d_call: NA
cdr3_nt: TGTGCCAGCAGCTTAGTCAGCTCCCGGACAGTAGTAAACACCATATATTTT
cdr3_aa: CASSLVSSRTVVNTIYF

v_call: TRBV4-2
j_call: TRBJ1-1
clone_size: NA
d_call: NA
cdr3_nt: TGTGCCAGCAGCCAGGCCACTTTGAACACTGAAGCTTTCTTT
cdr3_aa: CASSQATLNTEAFF

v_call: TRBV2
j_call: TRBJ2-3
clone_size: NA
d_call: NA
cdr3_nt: TGTGCCAGTCTGAGGGGAAGCACAGATACGCAGTATTTT
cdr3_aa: CASLRGSTDTQYF

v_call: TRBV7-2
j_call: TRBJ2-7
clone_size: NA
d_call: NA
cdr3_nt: TGTGCCAGCAGCTTAACACATACCTACGAGCAGTACTTC
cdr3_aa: CASSLTHTYEQYF

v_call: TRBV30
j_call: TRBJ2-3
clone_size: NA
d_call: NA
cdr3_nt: TGTGCCTGGAGTGAAGGGGCAGATACGCAGTATTTT
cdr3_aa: CAWSEGADTQYF

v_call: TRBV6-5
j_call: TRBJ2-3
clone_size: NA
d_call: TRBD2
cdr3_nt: TGTGCCAGCAGTCCTAGCGGGATTCGCACAGATACGCAGTATTTT
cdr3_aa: CASSPSGIRTDTQYF

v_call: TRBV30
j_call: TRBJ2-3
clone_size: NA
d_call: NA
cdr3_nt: TGTGCCTGGACCCGAGGGCTGAGCACAGATACGCAGTATTTT
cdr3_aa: CAWTRGLSTDTQYF

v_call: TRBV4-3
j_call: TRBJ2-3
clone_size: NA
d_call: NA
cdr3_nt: TGCGCCAGCAGCCAAGATCCCCAGCTAAGCACAGATACGCAGTATTTT
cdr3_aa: CASSQDPQLSTDTQYF